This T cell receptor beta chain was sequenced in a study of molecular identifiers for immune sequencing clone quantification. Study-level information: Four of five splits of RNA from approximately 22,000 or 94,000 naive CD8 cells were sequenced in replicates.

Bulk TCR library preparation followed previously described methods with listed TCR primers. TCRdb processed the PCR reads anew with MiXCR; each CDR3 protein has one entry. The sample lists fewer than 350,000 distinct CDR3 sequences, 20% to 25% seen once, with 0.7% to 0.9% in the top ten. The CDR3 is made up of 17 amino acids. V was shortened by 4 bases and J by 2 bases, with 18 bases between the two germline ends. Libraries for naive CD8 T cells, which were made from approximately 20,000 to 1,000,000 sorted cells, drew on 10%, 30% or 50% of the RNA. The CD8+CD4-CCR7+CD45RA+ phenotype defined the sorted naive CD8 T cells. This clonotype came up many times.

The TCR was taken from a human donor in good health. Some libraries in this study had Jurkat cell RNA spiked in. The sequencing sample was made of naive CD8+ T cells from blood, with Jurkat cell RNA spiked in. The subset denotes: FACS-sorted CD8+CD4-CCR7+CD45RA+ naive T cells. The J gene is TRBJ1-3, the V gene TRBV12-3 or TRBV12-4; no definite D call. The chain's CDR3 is CASSSTIGAHAGNTIYF. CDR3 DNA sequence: TGTGCCAGCAGTTCGACAATAGGAGCACATGCTGGAAACACCATATATTTT.